This T cell receptor beta chain was profiled in a study of T cells in Graves' hyperthyroidism and ophthalmopathy. Turning to this clonotype: Antigen specificity is unknown.

RNA transcripts were the template for amplifying TCR beta CDR3 regions. An initial round of RT-PCR targeting the TCR CDR3 relied on the HTBI primer set. TCRdb analysed the multiplex PCR reads with MiXCR anew, one entry per CDR3 protein. The top ten clones hold 25% to 30% of a sample with some 490,000 distinct CDR3 sequences, about 15% of them seen once. Looked up from germline, CDR1 is MDHEN and CDR2 is SYDVKM. V lost 6 bases to trimming and J lost 6 bases; unmatched junction nucleotides: 10. This CDR3 spans 14 amino acids. Notes on the study in general: Also found in blood were most expanded thyroid clonotypes above 0.001. The model identified upcoming ophthalmopathy a median roughly 6 months ahead of onset.

The clonotype originates from a woman in her thirties with Graves' ophthalmopathy. Sequenced input: blood. The chain uses TRBV28 and TRBJ1-1; 7 bases agree with TRBD1. CDR3 coding DNA: TGTGCCAGCAGGACAAGTACAGGGGTCCCTGAAGCTTTCTTT. The encoded protein is CASRTSTGVPEAFF.